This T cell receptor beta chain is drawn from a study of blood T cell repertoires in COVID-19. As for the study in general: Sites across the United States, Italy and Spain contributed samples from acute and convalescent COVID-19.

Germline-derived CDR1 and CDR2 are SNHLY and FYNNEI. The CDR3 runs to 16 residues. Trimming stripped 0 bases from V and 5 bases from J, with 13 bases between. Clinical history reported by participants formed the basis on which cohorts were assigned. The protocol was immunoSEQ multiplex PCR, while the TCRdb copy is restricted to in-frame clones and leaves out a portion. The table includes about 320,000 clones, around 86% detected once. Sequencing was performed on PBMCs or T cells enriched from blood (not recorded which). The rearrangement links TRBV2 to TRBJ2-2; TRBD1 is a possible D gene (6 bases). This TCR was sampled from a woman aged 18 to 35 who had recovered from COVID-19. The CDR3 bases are TGTGCCAGCAGTGAAGCAAGAGACCAGGGGACCGGGGAGCTGTTTTTT. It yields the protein CASSEARDQGTGELFF.